Shown below are 22 T cell receptor beta chains from a single sample sequenced in a study of regulatory T cells in long-lasting Graves disease. Sequencing libraries for TCR beta were prepared with iRepertoire HTBI primers and Arm-PCR of CDR3 regions. MiXCR was run by TCRdb on the multiplex PCR reads, yielding one entry per CDR3 protein. The sample yields under 300,000 distinct CDR3 sequences, under 20% seen once. Specified time point: newly diagnosed GD, antithyroid drugs for less than 3 months. The TCR library was made from RNA that had been extracted from PBMCs in TRIzol. This sample was also put to use in a study of T cells in Graves' hyperthyroidism and ophthalmopathy.

The starting material was peripheral blood mononuclear cells (PBMCs), obtained at new diagnosis, from a patient treated with antithyroid drugs. All receptors derive from a woman in her 30s with Graves disease.

CDR3 sequence reads: CASSGGTASTDTQYF. CDR3 sequence (DNA): TGTGCCAGTAGTGGCGGGACAGCTAGCACAGATACGCAGTATTTT. The chain combines TRBV19 with TRBJ2-3, with D possibly being TRBD1 (7 bases). V was trimmed by 5 bases and J by 0 bases, leaving 12 bases between them. Germline V lookup: CDR1 LNHDA, CDR2 SQIVND (reference sequence). CDR3 length equals 15 residues.

This clonotype was counted at least ten times. The chain employs TRBV7-3 and TRBJ1-1; maybe TRBD1 (6 bases). The CDR3 loop spans 15 amino acids. Trimming left V 6 bases short and J 2 bases short, with 16 bases between. Germline V gives CDR1 SGHTA, CDR2 FQGTGA. The CDR3 sequence is CASSKGGGLNTEAFF. The CDR3 bases are TGTGCCAGCAGTAAAGGGGGGGGACTCAACACTGAAGCTTTCTTT.

This clonotype was observed many times. J is TRBJ1-4 and V is TRBV16, with a possible D match to TRBD1 (5 bases). In germline, CDR1 is KGHSY, CDR2 FQNENV. The CDR3 has 14 amino acids. Trimming removed 4 bases at V and 2 bases at J, with 8 bases between. CDR3 DNA sequence: TGTGCCAGCAGCCGGGGCACCACTAATGAAAAACTGTTTTTT. It specifies CASSRGTTNEKLFF.

This clonotype was observed at least ten times. This chain joins TRBV6-5 and TRBJ1-5; D is perhaps TRBD1 (5 bases). V was trimmed by 4 bases and J by 4 bases, leaving 17 bases between them. The germline CDR1 and CDR2 sequences are MNHEY and SVGAGI. This CDR3 has 16 residues. This CDR3 reads CASSSPGGEGNQPQHF. Here the CDR3 DNA reads TGTGCCAGCAGTTCCCCGGGAGGGGAAGGGAATCAGCCCCAGCATTTT.

In its sample, this clonotype was seen many times. V gene TRBV18 combines with J gene TRBJ2-1, with TRBD1 matching 9 bases. J gave up 7 bases and V 3 bases, and 4 bases lay outside the gene matches. The CDR3 has 14 residues. Germline CDR1 and CDR2: KGHSH and LQKENI. The CDR3 DNA follows: TGTGCCAGCTCACCTGGGACAGGGTGGAATGAGCAGTTCTTC. This translates into CASSPGTGWNEQFF.

This clonotype showed up many times. V and J are TRBV9 and TRBJ1-6; TRBD1 might be the D (5 bases). V lost 2 bases to trimming and J lost 9 bases, with 9 bases between them. This CDR3 comprises 13 residues. Germline V CDR1 and CDR2: SGDLS, YYNGEE. The CDR3 loop reads CASSVEGSSPLHF. In nucleotides, the CDR3 is TGTGCCAGCAGCGTCGAGGGGAGTTCACCCCTCCACTTT. The full variable domain, in which reference TRBV9 and TRBJ1-6 provide the parts outside the CDR3, is DSGVTQTPKHLITATGQRVTLRCSPRSGDLSVYWYQQSLDQGLQFLIQYYNGEERAKGNILERFSAQQFPDLHSELNLSSLELGDSALYFCASSVEGSSPLHFGNGTRLTVT.

This clonotype was seen repeatedly, ten times or more. This rearrangement joins TRBV20-1 to TRBJ1-1; D not certain. V lost 3 bases, J lost 0 bases, and 17 bases lay in between. Germline CDR1 DFQATT, CDR2 SNEGSKA (reference sequence). The CDR3 contains 16 residues. The DNA of the CDR3 is TGCAGTGCTAGCCTCCCCAGCACGGTTTTGAACACTGAAGCTTTCTTT. This codes for CSASLPSTVLNTEAFF.

This clonotype was seen ten or more times. J is TRBJ1-2 and V is TRBV28, with unresolved D. The V gene's germline CDR1 is MDHEN and CDR2 SYDVKM. Trimming cost V 5 bases and J 6 bases, with 7 bases left between them. The CDR3 totals 11 residues. The CDR3 region has the DNA TGTGCCAGCAGTCACATACATGGCTACACCTTC. Translating it yields CASSHIHGYTF.

This clonotype was picked up many times. The chain has TRBV6-1 and TRBJ2-7; D call uncertain. The CDR3 sequence is 13 residues long. CDR1 and CDR2 (germline): MNHNS, SASEGT. Between the trimmed V and J ends, which lost 7 bases and 3 bases, there was a span of 13 bases. The CDR3 is CASKTLSDYEQYF. The CDR3 nucleotides read TGTGCCAGCAAAACATTATCGGACTACGAGCAGTACTTC.

Many counts were recorded for this clonotype. The J gene is TRBJ2-7, the V gene TRBV20-1; 8 nucleotides line up with TRBD1. V was clipped by 0 bases and J by 3 bases; unmatched bases: 7. Looked up from germline, CDR1 is DFQATT and CDR2 is SNEGSKA (reference sequence). This CDR3 spans 15 amino acids. The CDR3 spells CSARDMQGAFYEQYF. The CDR3 bases are TGCAGTGCTAGAGATATGCAGGGGGCTTTCTACGAGCAGTACTTC.

This clonotype was counted many times. The chain couples TRBV2 to TRBJ1-2; TRBD1 aligns across 8 bases. V shed 6 bases and J 5 bases; nucleotides not matched to a gene: 11. The CDR3 loop spans 15 amino acids. Germline CDR1 reads SNHLY; CDR2 reads FYNNEI. The DNA of the CDR3 is TGTGCCAGCAGAAAAGCAACAGGGGGGCGTTATGGCTACACCTTC. Its protein product is CASRKATGGRYGYTF.

This clonotype was seen repeatedly, ten times or more. The chain combines TRBV20-1 with TRBJ1-2; D remains ambiguous. Germline CDR1 reads DFQATT; CDR2 reads SNEGSKA (reference sequence). V lost 0 bases, J lost 4 bases, and 0 bases lay in between. The CDR3 totals 10 residues. The CDR3 DNA reads TGCAGTGCTAGAGACTATGGCTACACCTTC. Its translation is CSARDYGYTF.

This clonotype was recorded at least ten times. The gene calls are TRBV4-1 and TRBJ1-5, with unresolved D. The CDR3 is 13 residues long. Trimming removed 0 bases at V and 6 bases at J, with 6 bases between. The germline V gene encodes CDR1 MGHRA and CDR2 YSYEKL. In nucleotides, the CDR3 is TGCGCCAGCAGCCAAGACGTGACTCAGCCCCAGCATTTT. Protein product: CASSQDVTQPQHF.

Ten or more counts support this clonotype. J is TRBJ1-4 and V is TRBV27; D may be TRBD1 (5 bases). This CDR3 has 13 amino acids. Germline V gene data show CDR1 as MNHEY and CDR2 as SMNVEV (reference sequence). V lost 1 base, J lost 6 bases, and 6 bases lay in between. The CDR3 loop is CASSLFRDEKLFF. CDR3 sequence (DNA): TGTGCCAGCAGTTTATTCAGGGATGAAAAACTGTTTTTT.

There are many counts of this clonotype. The chain has TRBV20-1 and TRBJ2-5; 10 bases align to TRBD2. The CDR3 consists of 17 residues. With V trimmed by 0 bases and J by 4 bases, 11 bases remained unmatched. Germline CDR1 and CDR2: DFQATT and SNEGSKA (reference sequence). CDR3 protein: CSARDRRAGGQRETQYF. In DNA form, the CDR3 reads TGCAGTGCTAGAGATCGAAGAGCGGGGGGGCAACGAGAGACCCAGTACTTC.

This clonotype came up a few times. J is TRBJ2-2 and V is TRBV4-1; 9 nucleotides match TRBD2. Losses at the gene ends were 1 base for V and 4 bases for J; bases not matched to a gene: 7. The CDR3 runs 17 residues. Germline V gene sequence: CDR1 MGHRA, CDR2 YSYEKL. This CDR3 reads CASSQVLAGVPTGELFF. The CDR3 DNA is TGCGCCAGCAGCCAAGTATTAGCGGGGGTCCCCACCGGGGAGCTGTTTTTT.

This clonotype was recorded at least ten times. The rearrangement uses TRBV20-1 and TRBJ2-7; no clear D. The V gene's germline CDR1 is DFQATT and CDR2 SNEGSKA (reference sequence). V was trimmed by 1 base and J by 0 bases, leaving 4 bases between them. CDR3 length equals 12 residues. Here the CDR3 DNA reads TGCAGTGCTAGAGTTGGCTCCTACGAGCAGTACTTC. Protein: CSARVGSYEQYF.

The V gene is TRBV19, the J gene TRBJ1-1; no firm D call. CDR3 length: 12 residues. The V end was cut by 5 bases, the J end by 6 bases, with 10 bases between. CDR1 and CDR2 from the germline V gene are LNHDA and SQIVND (reference sequence). CDR3 sequence reads: CASSPYGAEAFF. CDR3 DNA sequence: TGTGCCAGTAGTCCGTATGGAGCTGAAGCTTTCTTT.

Regarding this clonotype: This may be a read error, as it is one base from a much larger clone. The chain carries TRBV7-2 and TRBJ2-7; D tentatively reads TRBD1 or TRBD2 (5 bases each). This CDR3 comprises 13 residues. With 5 bases removed from V and 2 bases from J, the gap between germline ends came to 10 bases. Germline V lookup: CDR1 SGHTA, CDR2 FQGNSA. CDR3 sequence (DNA): TGTGCCAGCAGCCGGGACGGGGCCTACGAGCAGTACTTC. Translated, it gives CASSRDGAYEQYF.

This clonotype appeared many times. The V call is TRBV20-1, the J call TRBJ2-7, with TRBD2 identical over 8 bases. Germline CDR1 is DFQATT and CDR2 is SNEGSKA (reference sequence). Trimming at V came to 0 bases and at J to 2 bases, leaving 0 bases not matched to a gene. This CDR3 comprises 13 residues. CDR3 residues: CSARDGGAYEQYF. CDR3 DNA sequence: TGCAGTGCTAGAGACGGGGGGGCCTACGAGCAGTACTTC.

The table lists this clonotype with many counts. This rearrangement joins TRBV27 to TRBJ2-7; D is unclear. This CDR3 contains 13 residues. V lost 5 bases and J 4 bases, leaving 12 bases between the germline ends. Per germline, CDR1 MNHEY and CDR2 SMNVEV (reference sequence). This chain's CDR3 is CASSKSTDYEQYF. CDR3 in DNA: TGTGCCAGCAGTAAATCGACCGATTACGAGCAGTACTTC.

In this sample, this clonotype turned up many times. The chain links TRBV2 to TRBJ1-5; D is ambiguous. This CDR3 has 15 amino acids. Trimming removed 4 bases at V and 4 bases at J, with 14 bases between. Germline CDR1 SNHLY, CDR2 FYNNEI. The CDR3 bases are TGTGCCAGCAGTGGGCTGACTGGTGGGAATCAGCCCCAGCATTTT. This gives the protein CASSGLTGGNQPQHF.